One and the same sample provided the 14 T cell receptor beta chains below, sequenced in a study of identifying expanded T cells in peripheral blood. Profiled with immunoSEQ multiplex PCR; TCRdb holds only in-frame clones, not every one. The data contain some 90,000 clones, about 88% of them singletons. Sequenced material: blood. The receptors derive from a person aged 18-70 years in good health.

The genes are TRBV6-5 and TRBJ2-4; possibly TRBD2 for D (6 bases). CDR1 and CDR2 from the germline V gene are MNHEY and SVGAGI. The V and J ends lost 4 bases and 15 bases respectively, with 25 bases between them. The CDR3 length is 15 residues. The chain's CDR3 is CASSSRGTAGAGRYF. CDR3 DNA sequence: TGTGCCAGCAGTTCCCGGGGAACAGCGGGCGCGGGGAGGTACTTC.

This chain uses TRBV9 with TRBJ1-1; D ambiguous. In germline, CDR1 is SGDLS, CDR2 YYNGEE. The CDR3 loop spans 14 amino acids. Trimming cost V 2 bases and J 0 bases, with 8 bases left between them. The CDR3 DNA sequence: TGTGCCAGCAGCGTGGCCCCCCTGAACACTGAAGCTTTCTTT. The encoded protein is CASSVAPLNTEAFF.

The chain combines TRBV7-9 with TRBJ2-7; TRBD2 matches 12 bases. The CDR3 has 16 residues. Trimming took 1 base from V and 5 from J; bases not matched to a gene: 6. Germline-derived CDR1 and CDR2 are SEHNR and FQNEAQ (reference sequence). CDR3 in DNA: TGTGCCAGCAGCTTAGGGACTAGCGGGGATCCCGACGAGCAGTACTTC. Translated: CASSLGTSGDPDEQYF.

The chain employs TRBV27 and TRBJ1-6; 7 bases fit TRBD1. The length of the CDR3 is 15 residues. Germline values: CDR1 MNHEY, CDR2 SMNVEV (reference sequence). V dropped 4 bases and J dropped 10; count of bases not matched to a gene: 10. The CDR3 coding sequence is TGTGCCAGCAGTTCTCCTGACAGGGTTGGATCACCCCTCCACTTT. Translation gives CASSSPDRVGSPLHF.

V and J are TRBV7-2 and TRBJ2-7; 7 nucleotides line up with TRBD2. V trimming: 8 bases; J trimming: 3 bases; junction bases outside the gene matches: 7. The length of the CDR3 is 13 residues. From germline, CDR1 is SGHTA and CDR2 FQGNSA. The CDR3 coding sequence is TGTGCCAGCGGGGCCGGGAGGAGCTACGAGCAGTACTTC. Amino acids: CASGAGRSYEQYF.

The chain employs TRBV2 and TRBJ1-4, with 9 bases matching TRBD1. V lost 3 bases and J lost 0; bases outside the gene matches: 5. Germline V CDR1 and CDR2: SNHLY, FYNNEI. This CDR3 has 17 amino acids. The CDR3 loop is CASSDSGDRATNEKLFF. Here the CDR3 DNA reads TGTGCCAGCAGTGACTCTGGGGACAGGGCAACTAATGAAAAACTGTTTTTT.

The chain uses TRBV4-1 and TRBJ2-1, with D tentatively TRBD2 (7 bases). This CDR3 has 15 amino acids. Germline CDR1 and CDR2: MGHRA and YSYEKL. The V end was cut by 3 bases, the J end by 6 bases, with 15 bases between. The CDR3 DNA follows: TGCGCCAGCAGCCAGCGGGGGCTTGCGGGCAATGAGCAGTTCTTC. Its translation is CASSQRGLAGNEQFF.

V usage is TRBV16 and J usage is TRBJ1-2; D may be TRBD1 (5 bases). The CDR3 has 15 amino acids. V shed 0 bases and J shed 8 bases, with 16 bases lying between them. CDR1 KGHSY and CDR2 FQNENV come from the germline V gene. The CDR3 loop reads CASSQSVQATIGYTF. In DNA, the CDR3 is TGTGCCAGCAGCCAATCGGTACAGGCCACTATAGGCTACACCTTC.

The table lists this clone with a count of one. This sequence joins TRBV6-5 and TRBJ1-1; D not resolved. This CDR3 region has 14 residues. From germline, CDR1 is MNHEY and CDR2 SVGAGI. V was trimmed by 6 bases and J by 1 base, leaving 12 bases between them. CDR3 protein: CASSAFGRNTEAFF. The CDR3 coding sequence is TGTGCCAGCAGCGCCTTTGGGCGGAACACTGAAGCTTTCTTT.

Only a few counts were recorded for this clone. The chain is built from TRBV10-1 and TRBJ2-7; the D is unclear. V gave up 0 bases and J gave up 3 bases, with 15 bases separating them. Looked up from germline, CDR1 is WNHNN and CDR2 is SYGVQD (reference sequence). The CDR3 is made up of 16 amino acids. CDR3 sequence (DNA): TGCGCCAGCAGTGAGTCGTCTGGCGGCTTAATCTACGAGCAGTACTTC. Encoded protein: CASSESSGGLIYEQYF.

The chain has TRBV28 and TRBJ1-6; TRBD1 matches at 11 bases. From germline, CDR1 is MDHEN and CDR2 SYDVKM. This CDR3 has 15 residues. The V gene end was trimmed by 8 bases and the J gene end by 10 bases; junction bases not matched to a gene: 10. The CDR3 DNA is TGTGCCAGCCGGGACAGGGGGGTATTCGGATCACCCCTCCACTTT. Its protein product is CASRDRGVFGSPLHF.

This rearrangement joins TRBV28 to TRBJ2-7; either TRBD1 or TRBD2 may supply D (6 bases each). This CDR3 spans 18 amino acids. With 4 bases removed from V and 0 bases from J, the gap between germline ends came to 22 bases. The germline gives CDR1 MDHEN, CDR2 SYDVKM. The DNA for the CDR3 is TGTGCCAGCAGTTCGAGACAGGCGGGGCTTGTCAGCTCCTACGAGCAGTACTTC. Amino acids: CASSSRQAGLVSSYEQYF.

The V gene is TRBV12-5, the J gene TRBJ1-1; D is possibly TRBD1 (5 bases). CDR3 size: 19 residues. Germline assignment: CDR1 LGHNT and CDR2 FRNRAP. With 0 bases removed from V and 0 bases from J, the gap between germline ends came to 20 bases. The CDR3 DNA sequence: TGTGCTAGTGGTTTGGTACCGGACGGACAAGCGTTTATGAACACTGAAGCTTTCTTT. As protein: CASGLVPDGQAFMNTEAFF.

V is TRBV6-5 and J is TRBJ2-2; D is ambiguous. The germline CDR1 and CDR2 sequences are MNHEY and SVGAGI. This CDR3 is built from 15 residues. Between the trimmed V and J ends, which lost 2 bases and 4 bases, there was a span of 11 bases. CDR3 DNA sequence: TGTGCCAGCAGTTACATCCCAGGCTTCACCGGGGAGCTGTTTTTT. This gives the protein CASSYIPGFTGELFF.